This T cell receptor beta chain came from a study of blood T cell repertoires in COVID-19. Across the study: The study drew acute and convalescent COVID-19 samples from the United States, Italy and Spain.

Authors' processing steps: Reference gene primer amplification yielded estimated nucleated cell counts. Profiled with immunoSEQ multiplex PCR; TCRdb holds only in-frame clones, not every one. Clone size and V and J calls were adopted from that table, with D and trimming inferred from the DNA. The table includes more than 120,000 clones, around 87% detected once. Trimming stripped 0 bases from V and 0 bases from J, with 12 bases between. Per the germline V gene, CDR1 is LGHNA and CDR2 is YSLEER. This CDR3 comprises 17 residues. Input material: peripheral blood. The TCR comes from a man aged 45-65 years who had recovered from COVID-19. The rearrangement joins TRBV4-3 to TRBJ1-3; D is perhaps TRBD1 (5 bases). The CDR3 sequence is CASSQEPQGISGNTIYF. The CDR3 DNA follows: TGCGCCAGCAGCCAAGAACCCCAGGGTATCTCTGGAAACACCATATATTTT.